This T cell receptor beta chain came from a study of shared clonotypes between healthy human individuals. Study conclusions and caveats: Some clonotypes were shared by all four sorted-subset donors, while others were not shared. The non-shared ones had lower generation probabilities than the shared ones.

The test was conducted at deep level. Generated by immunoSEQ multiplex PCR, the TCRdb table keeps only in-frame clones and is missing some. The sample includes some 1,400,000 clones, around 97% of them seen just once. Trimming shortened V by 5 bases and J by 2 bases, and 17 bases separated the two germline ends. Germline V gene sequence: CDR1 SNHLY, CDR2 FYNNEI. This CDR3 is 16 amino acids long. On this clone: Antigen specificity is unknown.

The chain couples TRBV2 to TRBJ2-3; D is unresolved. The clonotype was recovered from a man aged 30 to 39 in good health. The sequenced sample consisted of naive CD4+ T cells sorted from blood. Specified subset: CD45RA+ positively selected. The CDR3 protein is CASSFDWTLVTDTQYF. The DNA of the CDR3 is TGTGCCAGCAGTTTCGACTGGACCTTGGTCACAGATACGCAGTATTTT.